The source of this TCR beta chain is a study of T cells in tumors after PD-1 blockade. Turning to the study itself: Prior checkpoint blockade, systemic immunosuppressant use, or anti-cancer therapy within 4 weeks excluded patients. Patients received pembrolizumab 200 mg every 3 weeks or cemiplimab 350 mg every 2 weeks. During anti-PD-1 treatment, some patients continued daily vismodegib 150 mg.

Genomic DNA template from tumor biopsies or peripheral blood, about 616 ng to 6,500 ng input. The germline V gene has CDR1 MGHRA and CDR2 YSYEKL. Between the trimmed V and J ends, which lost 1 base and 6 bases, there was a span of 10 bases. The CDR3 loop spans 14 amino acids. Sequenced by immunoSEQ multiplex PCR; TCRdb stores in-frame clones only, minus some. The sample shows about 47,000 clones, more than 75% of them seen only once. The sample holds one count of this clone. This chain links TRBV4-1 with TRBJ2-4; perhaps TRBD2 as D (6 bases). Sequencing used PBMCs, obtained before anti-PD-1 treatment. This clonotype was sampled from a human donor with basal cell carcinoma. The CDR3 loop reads CASSQAGVVNIQYF. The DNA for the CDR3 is TGCGCCAGCAGCCAAGCGGGGGTGGTAAACATTCAGTACTTC.